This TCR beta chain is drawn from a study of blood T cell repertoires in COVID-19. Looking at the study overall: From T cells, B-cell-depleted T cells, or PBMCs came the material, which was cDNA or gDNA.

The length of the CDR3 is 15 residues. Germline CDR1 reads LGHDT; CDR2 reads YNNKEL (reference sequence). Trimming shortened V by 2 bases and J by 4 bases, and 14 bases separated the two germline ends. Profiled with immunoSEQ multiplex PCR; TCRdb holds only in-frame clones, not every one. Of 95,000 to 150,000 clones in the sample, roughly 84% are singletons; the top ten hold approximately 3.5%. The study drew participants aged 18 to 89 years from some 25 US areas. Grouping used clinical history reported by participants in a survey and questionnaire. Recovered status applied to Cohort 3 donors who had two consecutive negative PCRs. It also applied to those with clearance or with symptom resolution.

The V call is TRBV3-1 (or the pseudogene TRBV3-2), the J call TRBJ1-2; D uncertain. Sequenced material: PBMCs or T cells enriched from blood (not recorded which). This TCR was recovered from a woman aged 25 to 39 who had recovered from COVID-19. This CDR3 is CASSQIPRGFYGYTF. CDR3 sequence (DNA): TGTGCCAGCAGCCAAATTCCCCGGGGATTCTATGGCTACACCTTC.